Below, one TCR beta chain is given with its context. The entry originates in a study of cytomegalovirus exposure and HLA in healthy donors. The V gene lost 3 bases and the J gene lost 2 bases, with 5 bases spanning the gap. This CDR3 has 12 amino acids. Germline lookup yields CDR1 KGHSH and CDR2 LQKENI. The data were produced by immunoSEQ multiplex PCR, yet TCRdb's version contains in-frame clones alone and is incomplete. The repertoire holds around 250,000 clones, with 90% as singletons. Sequencing input: PBMCs. The clonotype comes from a woman younger than 35 in good health and CMV-seronegative. The chain joins TRBV18 to TRBJ2-7; no firm D call. Here the CDR3 DNA reads TGTGCCAGCTCACCGACAACCTACGAGCAGTACTTC. It specifies CASSPTTYEQYF.